Sequencing of this T cell receptor (beta chain) was carried out in a study of blood T cell repertoires in COVID-19. Study information: Italy, Spain and the United States were the sources of the convalescent and acute COVID-19 samples.

The germline V gene encodes CDR1 LNHNV and CDR2 YYDKDF (reference sequence). V lost 2 bases and J 3 bases, leaving 8 bases between the germline ends. This CDR3 contains 13 residues. In the authors' methods: Amplified reference gene primers provided the basis for estimating nucleated cell counts. The table came from immunoSEQ multiplex PCR; TCRdb's copy has only in-frame clones and leaves some out. V and J calls and clone size are those listed in that table; D and trimming were worked out from the DNA. The table shows more than 55,000 clones, with 75% to 90% occurring only once. This clonotype originated in a human donor with active COVID-19. The donor label of this sample is uncertain. Material: peripheral blood. The chain recombines TRBV15 with TRBJ2-7; D uncertain. As DNA, the CDR3 is TGTGCCACCAGCAGAAACCAGGTCTACGAGCAGTACTTC. This codes for CATSRNQVYEQYF.